What follows are 22 T cell receptor beta chains derived from one specimen sequenced in a study of identical twins. One entry per CDR3 protein results from TCRdb running MiXCR on the 5' RACE reads. The sample holds 1.5 million to 2 million distinct CDR3 sequences, about 30% seen once. The specimen was cord blood. These receptors came from a newborn girl in good health.

This clonotype was observed a few times. The chain joins TRBV29-1 to TRBJ1-5, with D unresolved. The germline V and J ends were trimmed by 2 bases and 0 bases, with 14 bases remaining between them. The V gene's germline CDR1 is SQVTM and CDR2 ANQGSEA. CDR3 length: 16 residues. In DNA, the CDR3 is TGCAGCGTTGAACGGGCGCGGAGTGCTAGCAATCAGCCCCAGCATTTT. Translating gives CSVERARSASNQPQHF.

The V gene is TRBV28, the J gene TRBJ2-7; 9 bases are shared with TRBD2. The ends lost 6 bases at V and 4 bases at J; junction bases unmatched: 22. This CDR3 is 19 amino acids long. Germline V CDR1 and CDR2: MDHEN, SYDVKM. For the CDR3, the DNA is TGTGCCAGCAGCCCCAGTCGATCGACTAGCTCCAGCGGGGGGTACGAGCAGTACTTC. This encodes CASSPSRSTSSSGGYEQYF.

In regard to this clonotype: A junction boundary mismatches the germline segment, possibly from a read error. The chain employs TRBV5-1 and TRBJ1-1; D is uncertain. Germline V gene lookup returns CDR1 SGHRS and CDR2 YFSETQ. The CDR3 extends over 14 amino acids. CDR3 DNA: TGCGCCAACAGCCACGGACCAACGAACACTGAAGCTTTCTTT. It codes for CANSHGPTNTEAFF.

The table lists this clonotype with a few counts. This chain uses TRBV4-2 with TRBJ1-6, with TRBD1 matching over 8 bases. Germline V lookup: CDR1 LGHNA, CDR2 YNFKEQ. This CDR3 has 16 amino acids. V dropped 0 bases and J dropped 7; count of bases not matched to a gene: 5. The CDR3 spells CASSQDPDRENSPLHF. The CDR3 DNA reads as TGTGCCAGCAGCCAAGATCCGGACAGGGAGAATTCACCCCTCCACTTT.

This clonotype has a handful of counts. CDR3: CASSRTGTGELFF. CDR3 DNA: TGTGCCAGCTCACGAACAGGGACCGGGGAGCTGTTTTTT. The chain employs TRBV18 and TRBJ2-2, with TRBD1 as a possible D gene (6 bases). The CDR3 is made up of 13 amino acids. The V gene lost 4 bases and the J gene lost 5 bases, with 8 bases spanning the gap. From germline, CDR1 is KGHSH and CDR2 LQKENI.

CDR3 residues: CATSTGGETQYF. The CDR3 nucleotides read TGTGCCACCAGTACAGGGGGGGAGACCCAGTACTTC. The chain links TRBV24-1 to TRBJ2-5, with 8 nucleotides matching TRBD1. The CDR3 is 12 residues long. CDR1 and CDR2 (germline): KGHDR, SFDVKD. V was pared by 6 bases and J by 5 bases, with 1 base of the junction left unmatched.

This clonotype has just a few counts. J is TRBJ1-1 and V is TRBV10-3, with D uncertain. The ends were cut back, 2 bases at V and 2 bases at J, with 6 bases in the middle. Germline CDR1 is ENHRY and CDR2 is SYGVKD. CDR3 length: 13 residues. The CDR3 DNA reads as TGTGCCATCAGTGAGGGCAGCAACACTGAAGCTTTCTTT. This sequence encodes CAISEGSNTEAFF.

This clonotype was seen a handful of times. The genes are TRBV5-1 and TRBJ1-4; weak D call: TRBD1 (6 bases). V was trimmed by 4 bases and J by 1 base, leaving 11 bases between them. The CDR3 totals 15 residues. CDR1 and CDR2 (germline): SGHRS, YFSETQ. The CDR3 here is CASSHTGLTNEKLFF. As DNA, the CDR3 is TGCGCCAGCAGCCATACAGGGTTAACTAATGAAAAACTGTTTTTT.

The rearrangement links TRBV4-2 to TRBJ2-2; D may be TRBD1 (5 bases). V gave up 4 bases and J gave up 0 bases, with 12 bases separating them. The CDR3 spans 16 residues. Germline V CDR1 and CDR2: LGHNA, YNFKEQ. DNA for the CDR3: TGTGCCAGCAGCCGGACACCGGCACCGAACACCGGGGAGCTGTTTTTT. Protein sequence: CASSRTPAPNTGELFF.

The chain has TRBV12-3 or TRBV12-4 and TRBJ1-1, with 11 bases matching TRBD1. This CDR3 is built from 16 residues. V gave up 6 bases and J gave up 0 bases; unmatched junction bases: 6. The CDR3 protein is CASSQDRGPLNTEAFF. The CDR3 region has the DNA TGTGCCAGCAGCCAGGACAGGGGGCCACTGAACACTGAAGCTTTCTTT.

This clonotype was counted between two and nine times. CDR3 amino acids: CASSSSWGHQETQYF. The CDR3 coding sequence is TGTGCCAGCAGTTCGAGCTGGGGCCACCAAGAGACCCAGTACTTC. The rearrangement joins TRBV6-2 or TRBV6-3 to TRBJ2-5, with D maybe TRBD1 (5 bases). The V end lost 4 bases, the J end lost 0 bases, and 12 bases lay between the germline ends. This CDR3 contains 15 residues. Germline V gives CDR1 MNHEY, CDR2 SVGEGT.

Turning to this clonotype: Given a much more abundant clone one base away, this may be a read error. The chain's CDR3 is CASSFIRNEQYF. CDR3 DNA sequence: TGTGCCAGCAGTTTTATTAGGAATGAGCAGTACTTC. The rearrangement links TRBV12-3 or TRBV12-4 to TRBJ2-1; D is unresolved. The J call may be wrong; the DNA end is better matched by TRBJ2-7. The CDR3 sequence is 12 residues long.

The V gene is TRBV2, the J gene TRBJ2-7; D is undetermined. The CDR3 has 15 residues. The V end was cut by 1 base, the J end by 0 bases, with 10 bases between. From germline, CDR1 is SNHLY and CDR2 FYNNEI. The CDR3: CASSEDRLSSYEQYF. In nucleotides, the CDR3 is TGTGCCAGCAGTGAAGACAGACTGAGCTCCTACGAGCAGTACTTC.

Worth noting for this clonotype: With a much larger clone just one base away, this may be a read error. This chain joins TRBV11-2 and TRBJ2-7; TRBD2 matches 8 bases. Per the germline V gene, CDR1 is SGHAT and CDR2 is FQNNGV. V lost 0 bases, J lost 1 base, and 2 bases stayed unmatched. This CDR3 is 15 amino acids long. The CDR3 is CASSLETSASYEQYF. Written as DNA, the CDR3 is TGTGCCAGCAGCTTAGAGACTAGCGCGTCCTACGAGCAGTACTTC.

This clonotype has a handful of counts. The J gene is TRBJ2-1, the V gene TRBV6-6; 12 nucleotides agree with TRBD2. Germline lookup yields CDR1 MNHNY and CDR2 SVGAGI (reference sequence). The CDR3 is made up of 16 amino acids. The V gene end was trimmed by 5 bases and the J gene end by 4 bases; junction bases not matched to a gene: 6. CDR3 sequence reads: CASSNGLAGRYNEQFF. In DNA form, the CDR3 reads TGTGCCAGCAGTAATGGACTAGCGGGGAGATACAATGAGCAGTTCTTC.

The chain carries TRBV12-5 and TRBJ1-2, with unresolved D. Germline V gene sequence: CDR1 LGHNT, CDR2 FRNRAP. The CDR3 contains 11 residues. Trimming cost V 0 bases and J 6 bases, with 2 bases left between them. The CDR3 region has the DNA TGTGCTAGTGGTTTGGTAAATGGCTACACCTTC. Protein sequence: CASGLVNGYTF.

This clonotype was found a few times. The chain couples TRBV9 to TRBJ2-1, with 12 bases matching TRBD2. The CDR3 covers 15 residues. Germline V lookup: CDR1 SGDLS, CDR2 YYNGEE. Trimming at V came to 4 bases and at J to 8 bases, leaving 7 bases not matched to a gene. In DNA, the CDR3 is TGTGCCAGCAGCTTATTTACTAGCGGGGGGCATGAGCAGTTCTTC. Translation: CASSLFTSGGHEQFF.

Of note for this clonotype: This may stem from a read error, because a much larger clone lies one nucleotide away. The rearrangement links TRBV10-3 to TRBJ2-3; D possibly corresponds to TRBD1 (7 bases). Trimming left V 2 bases short and J 4 bases short, with 13 bases between. Per the germline V gene, CDR1 is ENHRY and CDR2 is SYGVKD. This CDR3 comprises 15 residues. CDR3 sequence (DNA): TGTGCCATCAGTGAGACAGGGGAGGCCGCAGATACGCAGTATTTT. Translation gives CAISETGEAADTQYF.

The chain combines TRBV4-2 with TRBJ2-3, with D tentatively TRBD2 (7 bases). Trimming cost V 5 bases and J 6 bases, with 18 bases left between them. The CDR3 runs to 15 residues. CDR1 is LGHNA, CDR2 YNFKEQ, per germline. CDR3 nucleotide sequence: TGTGCCAGCAGCAGGGGGGGGGCCATAATGGATACGCAGTATTTT. Encoded protein: CASSRGGAIMDTQYF.

This clonotype occurred a few times. This chain links TRBV12-3 or TRBV12-4 with TRBJ1-4, with 8 positions matching TRBD1. The CDR3 has 14 amino acids. V shed 6 bases, J shed 6 bases, and the junction held 6 bases outside the gene matches. DNA for the CDR3: TGTGCCAGCAGGCAGGGGGCGCAGGATGAAAAACTGTTTTTT. Translated, it gives CASRQGAQDEKLFF.

This chain connects TRBV4-2 to TRBJ2-3; 11 bases agree with TRBD2. Per the germline V gene, CDR1 is LGHNA and CDR2 is YNFKEQ. The CDR3 extends over 16 amino acids. Losses at the gene ends were 3 bases for V and 4 bases for J; bases not matched to a gene: 6. The CDR3 region is CASSHPGTSGADTQYF. For the CDR3, the DNA is TGTGCCAGCAGCCATCCCGGGACTAGCGGCGCAGATACGCAGTATTTT.

This clonotype turned up a few times. The CDR3 here is CSVLTSGRGDTQYF. The CDR3 DNA sequence: TGCAGTGTTCTGACTAGCGGGAGGGGGGATACGCAGTATTTT. The rearrangement uses TRBV20-1 and TRBJ2-3; TRBD2 aligns across 14 bases. V lost 7 bases, J lost 6 bases, and 6 bases stayed unmatched. Germline-derived CDR1 and CDR2 are DFQATT and SNEGSKA (reference sequence). The CDR3 is made up of 14 amino acids.